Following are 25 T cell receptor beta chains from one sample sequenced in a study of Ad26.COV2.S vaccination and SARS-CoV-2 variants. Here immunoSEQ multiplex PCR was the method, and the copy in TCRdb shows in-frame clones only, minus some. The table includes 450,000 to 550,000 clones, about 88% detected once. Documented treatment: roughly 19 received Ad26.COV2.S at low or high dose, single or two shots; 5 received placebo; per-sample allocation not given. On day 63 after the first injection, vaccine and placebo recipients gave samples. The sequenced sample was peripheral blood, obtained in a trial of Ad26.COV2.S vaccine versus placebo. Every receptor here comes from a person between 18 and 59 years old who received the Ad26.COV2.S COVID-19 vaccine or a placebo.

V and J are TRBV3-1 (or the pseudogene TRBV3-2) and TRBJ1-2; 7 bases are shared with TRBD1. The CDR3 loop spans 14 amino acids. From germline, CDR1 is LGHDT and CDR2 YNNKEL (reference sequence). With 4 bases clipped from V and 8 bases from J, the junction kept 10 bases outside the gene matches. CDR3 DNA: TGTGCCAGCAGCCTTAGACAGGGTGGTGGCGGCTACACCTTC. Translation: CASSLRQGGGGYTF.

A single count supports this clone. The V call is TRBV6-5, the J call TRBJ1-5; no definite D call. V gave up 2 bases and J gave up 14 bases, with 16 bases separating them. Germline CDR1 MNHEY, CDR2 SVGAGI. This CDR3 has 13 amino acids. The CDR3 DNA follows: TGTGCCAGCAGTTACACTATCAAGGATGAGAAGCATTTT. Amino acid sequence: CASSYTIKDEKHF.

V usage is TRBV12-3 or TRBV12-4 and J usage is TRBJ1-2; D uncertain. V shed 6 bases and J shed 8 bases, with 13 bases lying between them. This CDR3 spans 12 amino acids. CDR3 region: CASSPFLGGYTF. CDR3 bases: TGTGCCAGCAGCCCCTTCTTGGGAGGCTACACCTTC.

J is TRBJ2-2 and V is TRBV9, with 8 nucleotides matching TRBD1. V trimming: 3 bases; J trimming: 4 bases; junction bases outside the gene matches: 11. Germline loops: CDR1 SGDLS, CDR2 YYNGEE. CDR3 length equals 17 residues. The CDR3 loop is CASSADRGAWVTGELFF. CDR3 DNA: TGTGCCAGCAGCGCAGACAGGGGAGCGTGGGTCACCGGGGAGCTGTTTTTT.

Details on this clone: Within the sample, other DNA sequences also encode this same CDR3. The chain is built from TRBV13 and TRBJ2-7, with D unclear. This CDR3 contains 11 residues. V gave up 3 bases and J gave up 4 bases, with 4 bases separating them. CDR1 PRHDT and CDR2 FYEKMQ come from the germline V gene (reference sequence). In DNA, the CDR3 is TGTGCCAGCAGCTTCAGGTACGAGCAGTACTTC. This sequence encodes CASSFRYEQYF.

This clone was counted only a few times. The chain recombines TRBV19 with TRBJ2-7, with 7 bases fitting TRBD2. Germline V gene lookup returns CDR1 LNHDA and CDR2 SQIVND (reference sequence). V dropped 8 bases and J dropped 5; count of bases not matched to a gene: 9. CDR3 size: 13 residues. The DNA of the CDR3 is TGTGCCAGTCGAAGCGGGGCCGGGGACGAGCAGTACTTC. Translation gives CASRSGAGDEQYF.

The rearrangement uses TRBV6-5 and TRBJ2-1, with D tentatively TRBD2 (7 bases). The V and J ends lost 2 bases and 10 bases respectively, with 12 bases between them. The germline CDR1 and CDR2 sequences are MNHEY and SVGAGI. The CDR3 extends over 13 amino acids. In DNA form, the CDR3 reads TGTGCCAGCAGTTACGGGGGGGGCAAGGAGCAGTTCTTC. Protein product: CASSYGGGKEQFF.

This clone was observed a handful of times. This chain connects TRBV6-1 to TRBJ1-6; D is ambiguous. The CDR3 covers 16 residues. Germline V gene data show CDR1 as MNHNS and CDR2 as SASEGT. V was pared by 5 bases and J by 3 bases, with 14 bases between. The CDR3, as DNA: TGTGCCAGCAGTCAAGGTGGCGGGGTCTATAATTCACCCCTCCACTTT. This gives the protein CASSQGGGVYNSPLHF.

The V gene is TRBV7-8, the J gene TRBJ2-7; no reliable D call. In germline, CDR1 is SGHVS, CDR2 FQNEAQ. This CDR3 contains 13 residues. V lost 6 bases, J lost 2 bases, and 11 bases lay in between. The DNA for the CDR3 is TGTGCCAGCAGTCCAGTGAAAACCTACGAGCAGTACTTC. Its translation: CASSPVKTYEQYF.

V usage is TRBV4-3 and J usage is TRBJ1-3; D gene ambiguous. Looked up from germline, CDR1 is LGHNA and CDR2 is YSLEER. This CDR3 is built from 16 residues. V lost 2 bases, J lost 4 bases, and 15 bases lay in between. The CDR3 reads CASSQPPGGNGNTIYF. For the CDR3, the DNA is TGCGCCAGCAGCCAACCTCCTGGTGGCAACGGAAACACCATATATTTT.

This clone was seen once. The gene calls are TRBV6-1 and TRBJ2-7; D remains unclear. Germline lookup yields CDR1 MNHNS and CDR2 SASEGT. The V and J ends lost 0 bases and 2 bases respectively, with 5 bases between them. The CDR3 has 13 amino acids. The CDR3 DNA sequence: TGTGCCAGCAGTGAAGCGCAACCCTACGAGCAGTACTTC. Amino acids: CASSEAQPYEQYF.

CDR3: CASMGLAGQSSYNEQFF. The CDR3 nucleotides read TGTGCCAGCATGGGACTAGCGGGTCAAAGCTCCTACAATGAGCAGTTCTTC. J is TRBJ2-1 and V is TRBV2, with TRBD2 matching over 12 bases. The V gene end was trimmed by 7 bases and the J gene end by 0 bases; junction bases not matched to a gene: 7. The CDR3 extends over 17 amino acids. In germline, CDR1 is SNHLY, CDR2 FYNNEI.

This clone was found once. As DNA, the CDR3 is TGTGCCAGCAGCTTATCGGCAGGGGGCTCCTACAATGAGCAGTTCTTC. This translates into CASSLSAGGSYNEQFF. V usage is TRBV7-3 and J usage is TRBJ2-1; TRBD1 matches 7 bases. Germline V gives CDR1 SGHTA, CDR2 FQGTGA. The CDR3 length is 16 residues. After removal of 2 bases from V and 0 bases from J, the junction contained 4 bases not matched to a gene.

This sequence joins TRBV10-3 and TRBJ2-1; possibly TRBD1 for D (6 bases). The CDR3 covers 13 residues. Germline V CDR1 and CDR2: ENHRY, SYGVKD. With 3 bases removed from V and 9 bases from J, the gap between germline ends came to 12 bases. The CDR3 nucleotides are TGTGCCATCAGTGAAACAGGGTGGGGTGAGCAGTTCTTC. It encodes CAISETGWGEQFF.

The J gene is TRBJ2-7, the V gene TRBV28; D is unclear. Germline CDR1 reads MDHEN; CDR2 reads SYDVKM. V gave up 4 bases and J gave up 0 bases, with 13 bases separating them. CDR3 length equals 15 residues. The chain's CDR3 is CASSSPGRSSYEQYF. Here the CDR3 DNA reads TGTGCCAGCAGTTCCCCAGGCAGAAGCTCCTACGAGCAGTACTTC.

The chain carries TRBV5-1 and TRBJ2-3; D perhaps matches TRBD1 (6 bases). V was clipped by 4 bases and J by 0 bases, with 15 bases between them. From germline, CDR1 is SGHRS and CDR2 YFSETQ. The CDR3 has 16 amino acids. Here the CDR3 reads CASSTQSGVSTDTQYF. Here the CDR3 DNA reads TGCGCCAGCAGCACCCAATCAGGGGTAAGCACAGATACGCAGTATTTT.

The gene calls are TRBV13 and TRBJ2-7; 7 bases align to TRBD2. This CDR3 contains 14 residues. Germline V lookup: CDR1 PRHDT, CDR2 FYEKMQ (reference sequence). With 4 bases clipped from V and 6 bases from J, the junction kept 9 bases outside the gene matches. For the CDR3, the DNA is TGTGCCAGCAGCTCAAGACGGGGAGGGTCCGAGCAGTACTTC. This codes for CASSSRRGGSEQYF.

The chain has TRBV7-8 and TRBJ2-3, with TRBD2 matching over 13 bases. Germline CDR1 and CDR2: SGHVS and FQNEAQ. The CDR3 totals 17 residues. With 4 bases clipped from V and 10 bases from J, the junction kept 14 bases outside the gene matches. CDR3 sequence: CASSSKGLAGESAAQYF. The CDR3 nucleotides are TGTGCCAGCAGCTCAAAAGGACTAGCGGGAGAAAGTGCTGCGCAGTATTTT.

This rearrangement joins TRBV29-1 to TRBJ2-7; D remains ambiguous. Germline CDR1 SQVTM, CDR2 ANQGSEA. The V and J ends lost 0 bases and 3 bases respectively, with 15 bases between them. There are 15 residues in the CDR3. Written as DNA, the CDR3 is TGCAGCGTTGAAGATCGAGGTCGGACGGGCTACGAGCAGTACTTC. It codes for CSVEDRGRTGYEQYF.

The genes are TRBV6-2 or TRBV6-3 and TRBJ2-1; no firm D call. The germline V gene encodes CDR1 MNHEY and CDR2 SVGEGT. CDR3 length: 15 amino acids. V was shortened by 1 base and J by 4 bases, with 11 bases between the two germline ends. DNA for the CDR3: TGTGCCAGCAGTTACTACGGATTCTCTTACAATGAGCAGTTCTTC. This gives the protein CASSYYGFSYNEQFF.

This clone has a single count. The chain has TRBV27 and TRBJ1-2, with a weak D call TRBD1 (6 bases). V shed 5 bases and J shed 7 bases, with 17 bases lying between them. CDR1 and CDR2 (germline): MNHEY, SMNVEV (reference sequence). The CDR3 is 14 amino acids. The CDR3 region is CASSLHRADFGYTF. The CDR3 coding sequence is TGTGCCAGCAGTCTGCACAGGGCCGATTTTGGCTACACCTTC.

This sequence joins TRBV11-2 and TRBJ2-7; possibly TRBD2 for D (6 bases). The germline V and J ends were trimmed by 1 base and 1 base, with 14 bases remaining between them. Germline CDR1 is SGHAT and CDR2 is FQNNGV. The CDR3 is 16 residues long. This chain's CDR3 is CASSLVGRERSYEQYF. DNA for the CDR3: TGTGCCAGCAGCTTAGTAGGACGGGAGAGGTCCTACGAGCAGTACTTC.

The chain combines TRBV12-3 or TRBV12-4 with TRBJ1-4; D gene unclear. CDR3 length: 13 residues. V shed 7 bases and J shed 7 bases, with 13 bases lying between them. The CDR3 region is CASTPSGSEKLFF. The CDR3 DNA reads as TGTGCCAGCACCCCCTCTGGGAGTGAAAAACTGTTTTTT.

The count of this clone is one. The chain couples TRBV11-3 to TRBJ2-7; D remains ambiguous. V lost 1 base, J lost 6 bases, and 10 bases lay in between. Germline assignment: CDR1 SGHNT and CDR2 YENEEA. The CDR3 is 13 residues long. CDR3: CASSLVRGSEQYF. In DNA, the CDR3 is TGTGCCAGCAGCTTAGTTCGAGGCTCCGAGCAGTACTTC. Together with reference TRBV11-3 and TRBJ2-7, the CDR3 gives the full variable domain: EAGVVQSPRYKIIEKKQPVAFWCNPISGHNTLYWYLQNLGQGPELLIRYENEEAVDDSQLPKDRFSAERLKGVDSTLKIQPAELGDSAVYLCASSLVRGSEQYFGPGTRLTVT.

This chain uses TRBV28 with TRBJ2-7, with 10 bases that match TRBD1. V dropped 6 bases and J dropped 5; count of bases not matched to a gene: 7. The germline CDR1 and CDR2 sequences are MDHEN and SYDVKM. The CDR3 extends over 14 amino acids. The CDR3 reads CASRAGTGVNEQYF. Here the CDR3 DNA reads TGTGCCAGCAGGGCCGGGACAGGGGTGAACGAGCAGTACTTC.